The T cell receptor beta chain under discussion was sequenced for a study of lymphopenia after photon versus proton radiotherapy. This clone was recorded a few times. The antigen is not known. Study conclusions and caveats: Only patients who died were analyzed for survival; proton advantage is unproven. Relative stability marked proton patients; photon patients lost diversity and naive cells. Post-nadir TCR diversity decline inversely tracked overall survival among those who died. Post-nadir diversity loss with photons came from oligoclonal expansion, particularly CD8+ Temra cells.

Produced via immunoSEQ multiplex PCR; TCRdb's table is partial and in-frame only. The data show approximately 30,000 clones, about 81% seen once. Specimen: peripheral blood, collected from a patient treated with photon-based radiotherapy. The clonotype originates from a man aged 45 to 65 with gastric cancer.

The CDR3 sequence: CASRYDRVTYEQYF. The CDR3 coding sequence is TGTGCCAGCAGGTATGACAGGGTGACCTACGAGCAGTACTTC. The V call is TRBV2, the J call TRBJ2-7; 7 bases line up with TRBD1. Trimming at V came to 6 bases and at J to 2 bases, leaving 7 bases not matched to a gene. CDR1 is SNHLY, CDR2 FYNNEI, per germline. This CDR3 is 14 amino acids long.